This T cell receptor beta chain emerged from a study of cytomegalovirus exposure and HLA in healthy donors (dated by TCRdb to about 2017). Background on the whole study: According to an earlier analysis of 550 to 700 of the donors, about 179 million T cells yielded 117 million unique TCR beta sequences and more than 250 Gb of sequence data. Along with the approximately 650-subject first cohort, a separate validation cohort of about 110 different subjects was used. Because of strong linkage in the cohort, four to six DR-DQ haplotypes were treated as single units for association and clustering. Across approximately 400 genotyped donors of the cohort, an average of approximately 200,000 unique TCR beta nucleotide sequences per donor were sequenced, and 15% to 20% of those sequences were non-productive. An earlier analysis of more than 450 of the donors used high-throughput TCR beta sequencing to judge whether each TCR beta V gene segment behaved as functional or pseudogenic. A later analysis re-analyzed previously published TCR beta repertoires from several hundred donors and added high-resolution HLA genotyping to study TCR occurrence patterns. The study profiled the T cell repertoires of about 720 subjects by immunosequencing and related them to cytomegalovirus serostatus. Genome-wide SNP genotypes for about three fifths of the roughly 700 donors were used in a later genetic analysis, which treated that subset as a discovery cohort. Every repertoire in the discovery cohort had been generated on one and the same sequencing platform. In the later analysis, no new phenotypic data were used to find candidate immune exposures; instead, reliance was placed on TCR beta sequences and their occurrence across donors. An early release covering 550 to 700 HLA-typed donors comprised roughly 300 gigabases of sequencing data and about 90 million unique TCR sequences. Both class I and class II loci were covered by HLA typing, at four-digit resolution. Donor age, sex, ethnicity and CMV serostatus were compiled alongside the repertoire data. Of the roughly 420 genotyped donors, roughly 76% were placed in the genetic ancestry cluster associated with self-reported Caucasian donors. To predict cytomegalovirus infection status, the study combined high-throughput TCR immunosequencing, statistical association of individual TCRs with disease status, and machine learning. The study aimed to test whether cataloging public T cell receptors could reveal signatures of past pathogen exposure. The number of donors typed differed by locus, with about 629-640 for A, B, C, DRB1 and DQB1, around 520 for DQA1, 600 to 610 for DPA1, and some 470 for DPB1.

The full study reports these points: This cohort had only TCR beta chains sequenced, and the lack of alpha or paired-chain data limited which features could be detected. In an earlier analysis of some 550 of the donors, most TCR beta V segments were observed in productive rearrangements about 90% or about 30% of the time, broadly matching IMGT annotations. A further reported finding was that TCR beta sequences accurately predicted the HLA-A and HLA-B alleles for most subjects in the first cohort. V-gene and J-gene trimming of TCR beta chains was associated with a missense DCLRE1C variant in a later genetic analysis, and the association was replicated in an independent cohort. According to a later analysis, most CMV-associated TCR beta chains appeared to be HLA-restricted, and the HLA associations seemed to be driven largely by CMV exposure. Because the 87-base-pair reads could not distinguish some IMGT-functional V segments, including TRBV6-2 and TRBV6-3, those segments were excluded. Specific HLA alleles were associated with more than 15,000 TCR beta sequences at a false discovery rate of 0.05 in a later analysis. Compared with equally common non-associated chains, HLA-associated TCR beta chains in a later analysis were more clonally expanded and had lower generation probabilities. Cytomegalovirus status was reported to be diagnosed by the classifier with high specificity and sensitivity in both the original and validation cohorts. Because HLA typing was missing for some donors at each locus, association tests included only the typed subset. In a later genetic analysis, fewer N-insertions in productive TCRs were reported among donors in an Asian-associated ancestry cluster than the approximately 710-donor mean. Most TCR sequences were observed very rarely across donors, whereas some public TCRs were present in many individuals. The earlier analysis of almost 600 of the donors excluded 15 to 20 rarely observed V segments, including chromosome 9 orphons, because counts were too low. CMV serostatus was the only immune exposure information available for the cohort. A cluster of highly shared sequence variants was judged likely to represent a technical artifact of the sequencing pipeline. A few of the identified cytomegalovirus-associated TCR beta chains were confirmed in vitro to be specific for cytomegalovirus antigens. Correlated functional status among segregating V segments might reflect linkage disequilibrium, but an unknown experimental factor could not be ruled out. Strong co-occurrence of HLA alleles, especially DR and DQ, made assigning TCR associations to individual alleles difficult. Sequencing depth was assumed to be roughly uniform across donors in the presence/absence analyses, though that assumption may not hold. A later analysis found that TCR association rates varied across HLA loci, with DRB1 alleles showing the most associated TCRs and HLA-C alleles the fewest. It was suggested by the authors that the approach could potentially be generalized to other disease states and immunological phenotypes. The study listed 150 to 200 TCR beta chains as associated with cytomegalovirus. In a later analysis, several top co-occurrence clusters were reported to appear linked to parvovirus B19, influenza, CMV and Epstein-Barr virus.

The CDR3 contains 17 residues, cysteine and phenylalanine counted. Of the read, only the CDR3 DNA is kept; its 51 bases are in frame from base 1. The germline V and J ends show losses of 3 bases and 0 bases respectively, and no gene match explains 10 bases of the junction. The germline V gene (reference sequence) gives CDR1 as LNHDA and CDR2 as SQIVND. The method was the immunoSEQ multiplex PCR assay. A mixture of 60 forward primers for TCR Vbeta segments and 13 reverse primers for TCR Jbeta segments was used in the multiplex PCR. Amplification of the CDR3 region of rearranged TCR beta genes was performed with a multiplex PCR assay on genomic DNA. Amplified TCR beta libraries were sequenced as 87-base-pair reads on the Illumina HiSeq System. For the original study's pipeline: Across the roughly 600 repertoires, a later analysis counted some 81 million unique TCR beta chains, some 11 million of which were shared by at least two donors. Raw reads were error-corrected and collapsed into unique sequences with a nearest-neighbor algorithm that merged closely related sequences to remove PCR and sequencing errors. To assign V, D and J gene segments, CDR3 sequences were aligned to IMGT reference sequences. Each retained sequence needed at least a six-nucleotide match to both a V gene segment and a J gene segment. A rearrangement was called productive if the CDR3 had no stop codons and remained in frame with V and J, and every other rearrangement was called non-productive. CDR3 was defined by IMGT convention, running from the second conserved V-encoded cysteine to the conserved J-encoded phenylalanine. Sequences without an unambiguous match to a single V gene segment were excluded from the earlier analysis of 587 of the donors. In an earlier analysis of 587 of the donors, a V segment was called functional when productive rearrangements were above 56.7%, and segregating when the standard deviation between donors exceeded 5%. To diagnose cytomegalovirus status from the catalog of TCR beta chain sequences, a statistical classification framework was built. In a later analysis, V and J genes were assigned by comparing TCR nucleotide sequences against IMGT/GENE-DB human TR gene sequences. A later analysis assigned CDR3 sequences and most-parsimonious VDJ recombination scenarios with the TCRdist pipeline. In a later analysis, each TCR beta chain was defined by its CDR3 amino acid sequence together with its V-gene family, and reads lacking a unique V-gene family were excluded. In a later analysis, 450 to 600 highly shared, low-generation-probability nucleotide sequences were removed to address suspected cross-contamination and a sequencing artifact. In a later analysis, a clonal expansion index was calculated for each public chain from normalized within-repertoire ranks of inferred template counts. In a later analysis, generation probabilities were computed with a VDJ recombination model fitted to out-of-frame rearrangements, and the resulting probabilities were checked against IGoR. In a later analysis, hypergeometric tests were used to score TCR-TCR, TCR-HLA and TCR-CMV co-occurrence, with a repertoire-size bias correction applied to TCR pairs. To estimate false discovery rates, a later analysis permuted the HLA or CMV assignments 20 times. In a later analysis, co-occurring TCRs were grouped using DBSCAN, with TCRdist sequence similarity added in when clustering inside HLA-allele-positive subsets. Repertoires with fewer than 30,000 or more than 120,000 public chains, plus five repertoires with anomalous nucleotide sharing, were excluded from co-occurrence clustering. TCRdb obtained this table from immuneACCESS and retained in-frame rearrangements with V and J assigned. These tables miss some clones; where compared with another copy, unresolved V genes account for less than half of the shortfall, and the remainder is unexplained. Clone size and V and J calls were adopted from that table, with D and trimming inferred from the DNA. This sample holds about 160,000 clones; approximately 88% were observed only once. Of the sample, over 0.8% is held by the ten largest clones.

About this clone: Which antigen it targets is not known. Base qualities are missing; no much larger clone stands one base away.

The cohort comprised fewer than 700 healthy bone marrow donors. Cohort members were all nominally healthy when sampled, although unrecorded immune exposures were likely present. The donor tested CMV seronegative and was one of the 352 seronegative cohort members. A peripheral blood sample was provided by each donor, and peripheral blood mononuclear cells were used for TCR beta sequencing. Genomic DNA was extracted from the blood cell samples with the Qiagen DNeasy Blood Extraction Kit. The material sequenced was PBMCs. Recombination linked TRBV19 to TRBJ2-7; 8 junctional bases match TRBD2. The TCR comes from a woman in her 30s in good health and CMV-seronegative. The DNA reads as follows: TGTGCCAGTAGTATCGACGGGGGGGCCCAGAGCTCCTACGAGCAGTACTTC. This codes for CASSIDGGAQSSYEQYF.